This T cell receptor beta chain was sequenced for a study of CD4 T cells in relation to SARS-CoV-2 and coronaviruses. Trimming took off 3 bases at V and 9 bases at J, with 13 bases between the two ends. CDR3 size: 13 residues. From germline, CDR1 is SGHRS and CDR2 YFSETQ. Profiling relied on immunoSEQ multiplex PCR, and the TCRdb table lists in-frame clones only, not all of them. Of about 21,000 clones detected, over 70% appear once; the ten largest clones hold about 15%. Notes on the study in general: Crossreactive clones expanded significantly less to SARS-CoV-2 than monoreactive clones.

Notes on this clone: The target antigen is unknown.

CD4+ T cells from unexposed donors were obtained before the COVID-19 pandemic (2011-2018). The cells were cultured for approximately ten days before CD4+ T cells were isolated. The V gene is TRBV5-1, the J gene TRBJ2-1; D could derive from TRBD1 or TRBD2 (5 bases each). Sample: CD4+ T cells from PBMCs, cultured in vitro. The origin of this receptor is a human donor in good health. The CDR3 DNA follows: TGCGCCAGCAGCTCGACTATGAGGGGTGAGCAGTTCTTC. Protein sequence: CASSSTMRGEQFF.